The 14 T cell receptor beta chains presented below share a single source sample, sequenced in a study of cytomegalovirus exposure and HLA in healthy donors. PCR amplification relied on 60 Vbeta primers (plus 13 Jbeta primers). Data came from immunoSEQ multiplex PCR; TCRdb stores just in-frame clones and leaves some out. Of over 150,000 clones in the sample, over 70% were seen once. Input material: PBMCs. These receptors all stem from a male donor in good health and CMV-seropositive.

V and J are TRBV5-6 and TRBJ1-2; D perhaps matches TRBD1 (6 bases). V was shortened by 4 bases and J by 5 bases, with 12 bases between the two germline ends. The CDR3 is 13 residues long. Germline V gene sequence: CDR1 SGHDT, CDR2 YYEEEE. CDR3 sequence: CASSPNRAYGYTF. CDR3 coding DNA: TGTGCCAGCAGCCCGAACAGGGCTTATGGCTACACCTTC.

On this clone itself: Other DNA sequences in the same sample also yield this CDR3. V and J are TRBV5-1 and TRBJ2-6, with D maybe TRBD1 (6 bases). Trimming pared 1 base from V and 2 bases from J, leaving 13 bases between. Looked up from germline, CDR1 is SGHRS and CDR2 is YFSETQ. CDR3 size: 17 residues. The CDR3 region has the DNA TGCGCCAGCAGCTTGCTACAGGGAAGGCCTGGGGCCAACGTCCTGACTTTC. Encoded protein: CASSLLQGRPGANVLTF.

Turning to this clone: Mismatch with germline at one junction end may stem from a read error. This chain links TRBV7-9 with TRBJ2-7; TRBD1 matches 8 bases. This CDR3 spans 15 amino acids. CDR1 is SEHNR, CDR2 FQNEAQ, per germline (reference sequence). The CDR3 DNA sequence: TGTTCCAGCAGCTTAGTACAGGGGGAAACCTACGAGCAGTACTTC. Translation gives CSSSLVQGETYEQYF.

The chain employs TRBV7-9 and TRBJ1-1, with TRBD1 identical over 7 bases. The CDR3 loop spans 15 amino acids. The germline gives CDR1 SEHNR, CDR2 FQNEAQ (reference sequence). With 2 bases clipped from V and 5 bases from J, the junction kept 8 bases outside the gene matches. CDR3 nucleotide sequence: TGTGCCAGCAGCTTAAACGAGGGGGCCTGGACTGAAGCTTTCTTT. Amino acids: CASSLNEGAWTEAFF.

This clone came up a few times. J is TRBJ2-2 and V is TRBV10-1, with D maybe TRBD2 (6 bases). The germline V gene has CDR1 WNHNN and CDR2 SYGVQD (reference sequence). The V end lost 11 bases, the J end lost 1 base, and 17 bases lay between the germline ends. This CDR3 region has 15 residues. The CDR3 spells CALRRARENTGELFF. As DNA, the CDR3 is TGCGCCCTCCGGAGGGCTAGGGAGAACACCGGGGAGCTGTTTTTT.

This clone was observed a few times. V gene TRBV9 combines with J gene TRBJ1-1, with 7 bases identical to TRBD1. The CDR3 covers 15 residues. J was trimmed by 5 bases and V by 0 bases; bases with no gene match: 7. CDR1 is SGDLS, CDR2 YYNGEE, per germline. CDR3 sequence reads: CASSVGSSGGTEAFF. Here the CDR3 DNA reads TGTGCCAGCAGCGTAGGGTCGTCAGGGGGGACTGAAGCTTTCTTT.

V and J are TRBV29-1 and TRBJ2-5, with TRBD1 identical over 7 bases. The CDR3 runs to 13 residues. V shed 5 bases and J 5 bases; nucleotides not matched to a gene: 8. CDR1 SQVTM and CDR2 ANQGSEA come from the germline V gene. The CDR3 DNA reads as TGCAGCGTTTACAGGGGTAGGGGGGAGACCCAGTACTTC. Its translation: CSVYRGRGETQYF.

V gene TRBV10-1 combines with J gene TRBJ1-1; D may be TRBD1 (6 bases). This CDR3 has 18 amino acids. Germline-derived CDR1 and CDR2 are WNHNN and SYGVQD (reference sequence). V was cut by 6 bases and J by 0 bases, with 23 bases left in between. CDR3 bases: TGCGCCAGCAGGGGGGCAGGGGCTACATTCCTGGTGAACACTGAAGCTTTCTTT. Protein product: CASRGAGATFLVNTEAFF.

The rearrangement joins TRBV13 to TRBJ2-5; no clear D. The J call may be mistaken, given a closer DNA end match to TRBJ2-7. This CDR3 region has 16 residues. Germline-derived CDR1 and CDR2 are PRHDT and FYEKMQ (reference sequence). The CDR3 loop is CASSAVGQSDSYEQYF. CDR3 DNA: TGTGCCAGCAGCGCCGTTGGCCAGTCGGACTCCTACGAGCAGTACTTC.

The gene calls are TRBV6-6 and TRBJ1-3; tentatively, D is TRBD1 (5 bases). Germline assignment: CDR1 MNHNY and CDR2 SVGAGI (reference sequence). Trimming took off 5 bases at V and 4 bases at J, with 12 bases between the two ends. The length of the CDR3 is 14 residues. The CDR3, as DNA: TGTGCCAGCAGTCCCGGACATGAGGGAAACACCATATATTTT. Its protein product is CASSPGHEGNTIYF.

The chain has TRBV7-3 and TRBJ2-3; 7 bases fit TRBD1. V lost 4 bases and J lost 9; bases outside the gene matches: 13. CDR1 and CDR2 (germline): SGHTA, FQGTGA. The CDR3 consists of 15 residues. In DNA form, the CDR3 reads TGTGCCAGCAGCTCGAGGGGGCGCCCGGATGAAACGCAGTATTTT. As protein: CASSSRGRPDETQYF.

The rearrangement uses TRBV19 and TRBJ2-7, with D uncertain. Per germline, CDR1 LNHDA and CDR2 SQIVND (reference sequence). The CDR3 runs to 15 residues. V was shortened by 4 bases and J by 3 bases, with 16 bases between the two germline ends. The CDR3, as DNA: TGTGCCAGTAGTACATCCCCGGGTCACATCTACGAGCAGTACTTC. Its translation: CASSTSPGHIYEQYF.

V is TRBV4-2 and J is TRBJ1-1; possible D gene TRBD1, 5 bases. The CDR3 loop spans 15 amino acids. The germline V and J ends were trimmed by 0 bases and 0 bases, with 8 bases remaining between them. Germline CDR1 LGHNA, CDR2 YNFKEQ. The CDR3 region has the DNA TGTGCCAGCAGCCAAGAGACAGCTATGAACACTGAAGCTTTCTTT. This codes for CASSQETAMNTEAFF.

A single count supports this clone. V usage is TRBV5-1 and J usage is TRBJ1-1; weak D call: TRBD1 (6 bases). V dropped 3 bases and J dropped 1 base, with 13 bases sitting between them. There are 15 residues in the CDR3. Per germline, CDR1 SGHRS and CDR2 YFSETQ. Here the CDR3 DNA reads TGCGCCAGCAGCTACAGGGCTGGGCCGAACACTGAAGCTTTCTTT. It encodes CASSYRAGPNTEAFF.